This T cell receptor (beta chain) was identified in a study of T cells in Graves' hyperthyroidism and ophthalmopathy. Amplification of TCR beta CDR3 regions was performed using RNA transcripts as template. TCR CDR3 regions were first amplified by RT-PCR with HTBI primers. TCRdb re-called the multiplex PCR reads with MiXCR, one entry per CDR3 protein. The repertoire holds 500,000 to 650,000 distinct CDR3 sequences, with around 13% as singletons. This clonotype was recorded at least ten times. Germline values: CDR1 LGHDT, CDR2 YNNKEL (reference sequence). CDR3 length equals 15 residues. J was trimmed by 8 bases and V by 4 bases; bases with no gene match: 5.

The TCR originated in a woman aged 40 to 55 with Graves' hyperthyroidism. The sequenced material came from blood. V usage is TRBV3-1 and J usage is TRBJ2-4; 13 positions match TRBD2. The CDR3 nucleotides read TGTGCCAGCAGCCCACTAGCGGGAGGGAGGGACATTCAGTACTTC. Protein sequence: CASSPLAGGRDIQYF. Using reference TRBV3-1 and TRBJ2-4 for the parts outside the CDR3, the full variable domain is DTAVSQTPKYLVTQMGNDKSIKCEQNLGHDTMYWYKQDSKKFLKIMFSYNNKELIINETVPNRFSPKSPDKAHLNLHINSLELGDSAVYFCASSPLAGGRDIQYFGAGTRLSVL.